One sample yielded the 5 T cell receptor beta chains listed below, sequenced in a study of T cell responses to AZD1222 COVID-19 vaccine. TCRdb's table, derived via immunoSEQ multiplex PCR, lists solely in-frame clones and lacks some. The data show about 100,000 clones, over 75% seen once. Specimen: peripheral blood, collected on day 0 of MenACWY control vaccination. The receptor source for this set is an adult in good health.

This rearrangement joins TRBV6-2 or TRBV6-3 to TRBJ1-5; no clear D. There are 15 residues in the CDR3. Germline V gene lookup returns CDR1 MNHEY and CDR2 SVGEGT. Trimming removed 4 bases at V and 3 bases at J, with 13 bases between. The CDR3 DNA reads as TGTGCCAGCAGTTTTCGGGGATCACACAATCAGCCCCAGCATTTT. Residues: CASSFRGSHNQPQHF.

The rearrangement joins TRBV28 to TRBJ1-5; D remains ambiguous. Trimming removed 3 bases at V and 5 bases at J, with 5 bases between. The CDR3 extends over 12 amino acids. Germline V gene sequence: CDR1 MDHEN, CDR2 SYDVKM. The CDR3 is CASSFGHQPQHF. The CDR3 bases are TGTGCCAGCAGTTTCGGGCATCAGCCCCAGCATTTT.

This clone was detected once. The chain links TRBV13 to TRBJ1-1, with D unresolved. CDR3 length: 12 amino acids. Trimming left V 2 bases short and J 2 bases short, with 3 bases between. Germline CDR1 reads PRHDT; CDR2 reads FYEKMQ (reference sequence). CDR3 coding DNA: TGTGCCAGCAGCTTAACCAACACTGAAGCTTTCTTT. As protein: CASSLTNTEAFF.

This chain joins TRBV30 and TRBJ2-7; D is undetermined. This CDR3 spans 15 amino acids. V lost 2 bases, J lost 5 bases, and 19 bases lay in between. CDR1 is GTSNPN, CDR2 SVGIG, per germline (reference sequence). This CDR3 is CAWSPIASTWNEQYF. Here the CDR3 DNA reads TGTGCCTGGAGTCCCATCGCCTCGACCTGGAACGAGCAGTACTTC.

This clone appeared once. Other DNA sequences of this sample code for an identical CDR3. CDR3 region: CASSLGDTEAFF. The CDR3 region has the DNA TGCGCCAGCAGCTTGGGGGACACTGAAGCTTTCTTT. The chain uses TRBV5-1 and TRBJ1-1; D unresolved. The germline V gene has CDR1 SGHRS and CDR2 YFSETQ. The CDR3 sequence is 12 residues long. Trimming shortened V by 0 bases and J by 3 bases, and 3 bases separated the two germline ends.